This T cell receptor (beta chain) was captured by sequencing in a study of shared clonotypes between healthy human individuals. Whole-study results and caveats: Sharing of clonotypes among donors was expected to vary with sequencing depth.

Profiling relied on immunoSEQ multiplex PCR, and the TCRdb table lists in-frame clones only, not all of them. The repertoire holds under 1,100,000 clones, with more than 60% as singletons. With regard to this clone: The antigen remains unidentified.

Germline CDR1 is SGHAT and CDR2 is FQDESV (reference sequence). This CDR3 is built from 13 residues. Between the trimmed V and J ends, which lost 5 bases and 5 bases, there was a span of 12 bases. This receptor was taken from a young man in good health. The chain carries TRBV11-1 and TRBJ1-2, with D tentatively TRBD1 (5 bases). The specimen sequenced was memory CD4+ T cells sorted from blood. The subset here: CD45RA-negative fraction. CDR3 nucleotide sequence: TGTGCCAGCAGCCGAAGGGGTCTGTATGGCTACACCTTC. As protein: CASSRRGLYGYTF.